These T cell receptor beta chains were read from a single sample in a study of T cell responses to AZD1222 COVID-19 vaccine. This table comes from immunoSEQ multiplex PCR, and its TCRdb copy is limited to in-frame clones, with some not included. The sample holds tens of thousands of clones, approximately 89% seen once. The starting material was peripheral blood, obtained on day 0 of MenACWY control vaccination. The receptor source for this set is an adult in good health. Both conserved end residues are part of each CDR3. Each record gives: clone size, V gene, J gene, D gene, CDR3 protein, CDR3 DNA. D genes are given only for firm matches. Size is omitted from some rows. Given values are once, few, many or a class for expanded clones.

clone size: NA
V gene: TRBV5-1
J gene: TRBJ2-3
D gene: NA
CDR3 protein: CASSLEGPGDTQYF
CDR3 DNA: TGCGCCAGCAGCTTGGAGGGGCCAGGAGATACGCAGTATTTT

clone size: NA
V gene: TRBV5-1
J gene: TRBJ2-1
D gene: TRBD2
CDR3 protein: CASSRPPGEGQFF
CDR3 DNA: TGCGCCAGCAGCCGTCCCCCCGGGGAGGGGCAGTTCTTC

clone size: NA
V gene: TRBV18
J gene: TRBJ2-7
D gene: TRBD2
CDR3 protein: CASSQRLAGTPYEQYF
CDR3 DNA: TGTGCCAGCTCACAACGACTAGCGGGAACCCCCTACGAGCAGTACTTC

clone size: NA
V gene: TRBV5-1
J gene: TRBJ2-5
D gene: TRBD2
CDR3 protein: CASSWTSGEGETQYF
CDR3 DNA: TGCGCCAGCAGCTGGACTAGCGGGGAAGGGGAGACCCAGTACTTC

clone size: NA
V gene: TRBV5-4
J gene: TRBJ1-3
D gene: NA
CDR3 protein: CASSFDREDTIYF
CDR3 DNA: TGTGCCAGCAGCTTTGATCGTGAAGACACCATATATTTT

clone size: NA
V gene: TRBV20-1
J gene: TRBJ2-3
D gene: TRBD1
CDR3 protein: CSARRGRTQYF
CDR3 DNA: TGCAGTGCGAGAAGGGGGCGTACGCAGTATTTT

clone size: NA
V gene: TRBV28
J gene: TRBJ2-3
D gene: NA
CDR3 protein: CATQPGLRDTQYF
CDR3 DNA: TGTGCCACCCAACCGGGTCTACGTGATACGCAGTATTTT

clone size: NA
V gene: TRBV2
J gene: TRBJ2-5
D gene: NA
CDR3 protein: CASRAEETQYF
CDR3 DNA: TGTGCCAGCAGGGCCGAGGAGACCCAGTACTTC

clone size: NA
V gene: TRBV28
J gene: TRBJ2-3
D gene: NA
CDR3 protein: CASSSQGSSGTDTQYF
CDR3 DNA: TGTGCCAGCAGTTCACAGGGGTCTAGCGGGACAGATACGCAGTATTTT

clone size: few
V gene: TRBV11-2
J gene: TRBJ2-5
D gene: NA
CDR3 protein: CASSLDGGARRETQYF
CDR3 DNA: TGTGCCAGCAGCTTAGATGGGGGGGCTCGGCGGGAGACCCAGTACTTC

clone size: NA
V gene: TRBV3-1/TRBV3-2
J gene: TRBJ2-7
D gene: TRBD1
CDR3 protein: CASSPRGQLYEQYF
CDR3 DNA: TGTGCCAGCAGCCCCCGGGGACAGCTCTACGAGCAGTACTTC

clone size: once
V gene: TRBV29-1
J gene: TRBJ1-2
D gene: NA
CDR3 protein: CSVEISDGYTF
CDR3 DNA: TGCAGCGTTGAAATCTCGGATGGCTACACCTTC

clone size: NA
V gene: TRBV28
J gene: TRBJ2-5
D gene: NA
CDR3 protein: CASSSTRERWDQYF
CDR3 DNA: TGTGCCAGCAGTTCAACCAGGGAACGGTGGGACCAGTACTTC

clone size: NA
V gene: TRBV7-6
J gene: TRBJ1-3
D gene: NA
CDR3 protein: CASSLTAAGGNTIYF
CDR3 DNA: TGTGCCAGCAGCTTAACGGCCGCTGGGGGAAACACCATATATTTT

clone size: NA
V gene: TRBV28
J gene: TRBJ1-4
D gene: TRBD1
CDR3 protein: CASRGPGQDNEKLFF
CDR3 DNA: TGTGCCAGCAGAGGACCGGGACAGGATAATGAAAAACTGTTTTTT

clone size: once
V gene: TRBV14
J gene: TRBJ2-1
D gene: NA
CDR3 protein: CASSQEKWGEQFF
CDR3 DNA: TGTGCCAGCAGCCAAGAAAAGTGGGGTGAGCAGTTCTTC

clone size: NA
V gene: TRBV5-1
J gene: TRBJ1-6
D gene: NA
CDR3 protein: CASRDGRSSYNSPLHF
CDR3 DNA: TGCGCCAGTCGGGACGGAAGGAGCTCCTATAATTCACCCCTCCACTTT

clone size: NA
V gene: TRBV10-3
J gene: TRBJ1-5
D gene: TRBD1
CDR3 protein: CAISAGQVGQPQHF
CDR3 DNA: TGTGCCATCAGCGCAGGACAGGTTGGTCAGCCCCAGCATTTT

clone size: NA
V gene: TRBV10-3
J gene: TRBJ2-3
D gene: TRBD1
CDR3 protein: CAIRTGTGGFDTQYF
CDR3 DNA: TGTGCCATCAGAACCGGGACAGGGGGTTTTGATACGCAGTATTTT

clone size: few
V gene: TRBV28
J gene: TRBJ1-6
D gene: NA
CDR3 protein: CATKDRLNSPLHF
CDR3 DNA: TGTGCCACTAAGGACAGACTTAATTCACCCCTCCACTTT